This passage covers 9 T cell receptor beta chains from one sample sequenced in a study of regulatory T cells in long-lasting Graves disease. Time point of the sample: newly diagnosed GD, antithyroid drugs for less than 3 months. RNA from PBMCs was the source of the TCR library. Arm-PCR of CDR3 regions and iRepertoire HTBI primers were the basis on which TCR beta libraries were built. MiXCR was run by TCRdb on the multiplex PCR reads, yielding one entry per CDR3 protein. The repertoire consists of approximately 400,000 distinct CDR3 sequences, with just under 15% occurring once and the leading ten covering roughly a sixth. Separately, the same data were catalogued under a study of T cells in Graves' hyperthyroidism and ophthalmopathy.

The sequences come from peripheral blood mononuclear cells (PBMCs), collected at new diagnosis, from a patient treated with antithyroid drugs. These receptors were taken from a woman aged 30 to 39 with Graves disease.

This chain connects TRBV7-9 to TRBJ2-5; 7 bases line up with TRBD1. The germline V gene has CDR1 SEHNR and CDR2 FQNEAQ (reference sequence). The CDR3 is 18 amino acids. The V segment lost 7 bases and the J segment 1 base; nucleotides outside the gene matches: 18. The CDR3 loop is CASNPEGAGPTLQETQYF. CDR3 DNA sequence: TGTGCCAGCAACCCTGAGGGGGCCGGACCTACCCTCCAAGAGACCCAGTACTTC. Full variable domain (rest looked up from reference TRBV7-9 and TRBJ2-5): DTGVSQNPRHKITKRGQNVTFRCDPISEHNRLYWYRQTLGQGPEFLTYFQNEAQLEKSRLLSDRFSAERPKGSFSTLEIQRTEQGDSAMYLCASNPEGAGPTLQETQYFGPGTRLLVL.

This clonotype was detected many times. The chain employs TRBV27 and TRBJ2-3; 12 bases map to TRBD2. CDR1 is MNHEY, CDR2 SMNVEV, per germline (reference sequence). CDR3 length equals 18 residues. With 3 bases clipped from V and 5 bases from J, the junction kept 12 bases outside the gene matches. The CDR3 reads CASSFPSGRAGTKDTQYF. The CDR3 DNA reads TGTGCCAGCAGTTTCCCTAGCGGGAGGGCAGGCACCAAAGATACGCAGTATTTT.

This clonotype has at least ten counts. The chain uses TRBV2 and TRBJ2-5; D may be TRBD1 (6 bases). The germline V gene has CDR1 SNHLY and CDR2 FYNNEI. Trimming removed 7 bases from V and 4 bases from J, with 31 bases in between. This CDR3 is built from 19 residues. The CDR3 DNA sequence: TGTGCCAGCACCGGTGGAGAACCAAACAGGGCTCAGGGGCTAGAGACCCAGTACTTC. Residues: CASTGGEPNRAQGLETQYF.

This clonotype was detected many times. The rearrangement uses TRBV9 and TRBJ2-7; TRBD2 matches at 7 bases. Trimming cost V 3 bases and J 5 bases; bases outside gene matches: 8. CDR1 SGDLS and CDR2 YYNGEE come from the germline V gene. CDR3 length: 14 residues. The CDR3 bases are TGTGCCAGCAGCGCGGGGGGAGGGAGAGACGAGCAGTACTTC. Residues: CASSAGGGRDEQYF.

The chain combines TRBV5-5 with TRBJ1-6; tentative D call: TRBD1 (5 bases). The V end was cut by 4 bases, the J end by 10 bases, with 18 bases between. The CDR3 spans 15 residues. Germline lookup yields CDR1 SGHKS and CDR2 YYEKEE (reference sequence). CDR3 sequence: CASSLRGGTESPLHF. DNA of the CDR3: TGTGCCAGCAGCCTGCGGGGAGGGACTGAATCACCCCTCCACTTT. The whole variable domain, remainder taken from reference TRBV5-5 and TRBJ1-6, is DAGVTQSPTHLIKTRGQQVTLRCSPISGHKSVSWYQQVLGQGPQFIFQYYEKEERGRGNFPDRFSARQFPNYSSELNVNALLLGDSALYLCASSLRGGTESPLHFGNGTRLTVT.

The chain employs TRBV6-4 and TRBJ1-1, with D unclear. Trimming removed 6 bases at V and 6 bases at J, with 26 bases between. CDR1 and CDR2 (germline): MRHNA, SNTAGT. The CDR3 totals 17 residues. CDR3 in DNA: TGTGCCAGCAGAGAACCGAGCTCCGAGGCCCCGGTCGCTGAAGCTTTCTTT. Translating gives CASREPSSEAPVAEAFF.

This clonotype was observed many times. The chain's CDR3 is CASEGTSGEQFF. In DNA, the CDR3 is TGTGCCAGCGAGGGGACAAGCGGTGAGCAGTTCTTC. V and J are TRBV6-1 and TRBJ2-1, with D perhaps TRBD1 (6 bases). The ends were cut back, 8 bases at V and 9 bases at J, with 14 bases in the middle. The CDR3 runs to 12 residues. Germline loops: CDR1 MNHNS, CDR2 SASEGT.

At least ten counts were recorded for this clonotype. This chain joins TRBV20-1 and TRBJ2-1; 9 bases line up with TRBD2. There are 16 residues in the CDR3. Germline values: CDR1 DFQATT, CDR2 SNEGSKA (reference sequence). V shed 1 base, J shed 2 bases, and the junction held 6 bases outside the gene matches. The CDR3 sequence: CSARAPLAGPYNEQFF. The CDR3 region has the DNA TGCAGTGCTAGAGCCCCACTAGCGGGCCCCTACAATGAGCAGTTCTTC.

This clonotype was counted at least ten times. This chain uses TRBV19 with TRBJ1-1, with D possibly TRBD1 on 6 matching bases. This CDR3 spans 15 amino acids. CDR1 and CDR2 (germline): LNHDA, SQIVND (reference sequence). V was clipped by 5 bases and J by 2 bases, with 15 bases between them. The DNA of the CDR3 is TGTGCCAGTAGTGTCGCCGGGACACCCAACACTGAAGCTTTCTTT. Its protein product is CASSVAGTPNTEAFF.